This T cell receptor (beta chain) was found in a study of metastatic and nonmetastatic thyroid tumors. Until they underwent thyroid surgery, no patient had received any treatment. TCRdb called clones again from the PCR reads with MiXCR. The sample contains tens of thousands of clones, 15% to 20% of which appear only once. Trimming stripped 2 bases from V and 0 bases from J, with 7 bases between. This CDR3 contains 14 residues. Germline-derived CDR1 and CDR2 are MNHNS and SASEGT. This clone is medium-sized by share. Material for sequencing was blood. The receptor's source is a male donor with papillary thyroid cancer or a benign thyroid nodule (not recorded which). Some clones in this sample may be carry-over from other donors' samples. The V and J genes are TRBV6-1 and TRBJ1-1; D possibly corresponds to TRBD1 (6 bases). CDR3 sequence reads: CASSERQVNTEAFF. The DNA of the CDR3 is TGTGCCAGCAGTGAAAGACAGGTGAACACTGAAGCTTTCTTT.